This T cell receptor (beta chain) derives from a study of control samples from healthy donors and cancer patients. V lost 3 bases, J lost 4 bases, and 14 bases lay in between. Germline loops: CDR1 SGHRS, CDR2 YFSETQ. This CDR3 spans 14 amino acids. Profiled with immunoSEQ multiplex PCR; TCRdb holds only in-frame clones, not every one. The data hold about 80,000 clones, with approximately 82% observed a single time. J is TRBJ2-7 and V is TRBV5-1, with a possible D match to TRBD1 (5 bases). The sample was PBMCs. The receptor was derived from a man between 60 and 70 years old with head and neck cancer. CDR3 region: CASSWGVPDYEQYF. The CDR3, as DNA: TGCGCCAGCAGCTGGGGCGTACCCGATTACGAGCAGTACTTC. The full variable domain, with the rest looked up from reference TRBV5-1 and TRBJ2-7, is KAGVTQTPRYLIKTRGQQVTLSCSPISGHRSVSWYQQTPGQGLQFLFEYFSETQRNKGNFPGRFSGRQFSNSRSEMNVSTLELGDSALYLCASSWGVPDYEQYFGPGTRLTVT.